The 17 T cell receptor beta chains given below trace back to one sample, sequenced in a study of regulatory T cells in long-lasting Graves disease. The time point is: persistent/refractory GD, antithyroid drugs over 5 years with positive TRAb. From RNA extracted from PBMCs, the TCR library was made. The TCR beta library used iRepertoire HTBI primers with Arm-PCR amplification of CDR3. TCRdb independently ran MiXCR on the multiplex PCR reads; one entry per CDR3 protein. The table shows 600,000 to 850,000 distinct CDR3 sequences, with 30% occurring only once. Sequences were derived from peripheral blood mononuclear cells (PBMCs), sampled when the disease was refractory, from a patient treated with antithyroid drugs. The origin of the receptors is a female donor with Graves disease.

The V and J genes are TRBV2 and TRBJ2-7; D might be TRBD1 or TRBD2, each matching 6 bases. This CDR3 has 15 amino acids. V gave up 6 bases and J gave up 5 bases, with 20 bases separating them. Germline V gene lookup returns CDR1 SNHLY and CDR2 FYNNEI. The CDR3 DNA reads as TGTGCCAGCAGCCAAGACCTAGGGGGGCTCAACGAGCAGTACTTC. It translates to CASSQDLGGLNEQYF.

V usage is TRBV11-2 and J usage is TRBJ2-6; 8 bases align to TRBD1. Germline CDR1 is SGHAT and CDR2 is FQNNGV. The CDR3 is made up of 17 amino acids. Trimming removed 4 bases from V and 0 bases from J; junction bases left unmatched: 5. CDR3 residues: CASSSGQAGSGANVLTF. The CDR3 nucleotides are TGTGCCAGCAGCTCGGGACAGGCCGGCTCTGGGGCCAACGTCCTGACTTTC.

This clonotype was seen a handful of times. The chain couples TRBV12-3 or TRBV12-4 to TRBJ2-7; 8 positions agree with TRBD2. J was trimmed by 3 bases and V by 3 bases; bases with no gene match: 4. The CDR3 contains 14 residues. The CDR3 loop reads CASSFSGLGYEQYF. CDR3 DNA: TGTGCCAGCAGTTTCTCGGGACTAGGCTACGAGCAGTACTTC.

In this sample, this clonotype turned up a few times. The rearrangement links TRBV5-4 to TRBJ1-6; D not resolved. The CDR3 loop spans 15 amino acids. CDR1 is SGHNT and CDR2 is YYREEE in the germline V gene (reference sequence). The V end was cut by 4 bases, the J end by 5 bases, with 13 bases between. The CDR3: CASSSLQLHNSPLHF. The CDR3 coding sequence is TGTGCCAGCAGCAGCCTACAGTTACATAATTCACCCCTCCACTTT.

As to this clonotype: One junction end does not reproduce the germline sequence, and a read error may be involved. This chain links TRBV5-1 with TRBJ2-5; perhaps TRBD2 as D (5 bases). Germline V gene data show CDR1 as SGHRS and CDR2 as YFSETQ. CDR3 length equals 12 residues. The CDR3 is CASSPPSGTPDF. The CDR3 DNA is TGCGCCAGCAGCCCACCGAGCGGCACGCCAGACTTC.

CDR3 DNA sequence: TGTGCCAGCAGCTCCTGGTCTAACCAAGAGACCCAGTACTTC. As protein: CASSSWSNQETQYF. The rearrangement links TRBV13 to TRBJ2-5; unclear D gene. CDR1 PRHDT and CDR2 FYEKMQ come from the germline V gene (reference sequence). The CDR3 extends over 14 amino acids. V was clipped by 4 bases and J by 0 bases, with 9 bases between them. Drawing the rest from reference TRBV13 and TRBJ2-5, the complete variable domain is AAGVIQSPRHLIKEKRETATLKCYPIPRHDTVYWYQQGPGQDPQFLISFYEKMQSDKGSIPDRFSAQQFSDYHSELNMSSLELGDSALYFCASSSWSNQETQYFGPGTRLLVL.

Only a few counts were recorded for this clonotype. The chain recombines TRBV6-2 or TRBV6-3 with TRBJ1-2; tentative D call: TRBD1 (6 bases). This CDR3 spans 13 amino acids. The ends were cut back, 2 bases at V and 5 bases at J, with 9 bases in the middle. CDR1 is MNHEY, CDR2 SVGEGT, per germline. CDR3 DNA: TGTGCCAGCAGTTACACAGGGAGGTATGGCTACACCTTC. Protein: CASSYTGRYGYTF.

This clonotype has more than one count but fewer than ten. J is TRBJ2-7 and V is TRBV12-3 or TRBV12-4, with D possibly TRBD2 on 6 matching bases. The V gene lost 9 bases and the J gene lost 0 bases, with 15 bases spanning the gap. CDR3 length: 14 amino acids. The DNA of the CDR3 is TGTGCCAGTGGGACTCTCCAAAACTCCTACGAGCAGTACTTC. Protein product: CASGTLQNSYEQYF.

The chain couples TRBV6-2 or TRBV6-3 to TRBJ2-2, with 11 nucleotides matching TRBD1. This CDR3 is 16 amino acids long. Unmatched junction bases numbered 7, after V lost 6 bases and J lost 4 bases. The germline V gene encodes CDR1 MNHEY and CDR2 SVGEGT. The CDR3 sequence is CASSRTGGTGTGELFF. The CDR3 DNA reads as TGTGCCAGCAGCCGGACAGGGGGCACTGGCACCGGGGAGCTGTTTTTT.

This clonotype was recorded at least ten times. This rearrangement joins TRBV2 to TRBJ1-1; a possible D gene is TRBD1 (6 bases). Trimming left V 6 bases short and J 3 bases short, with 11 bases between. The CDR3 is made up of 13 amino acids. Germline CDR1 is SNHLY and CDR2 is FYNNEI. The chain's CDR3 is CASRADRYTEAFF. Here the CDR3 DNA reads TGTGCCAGCAGAGCTGACAGGTACACTGAAGCTTTCTTT.

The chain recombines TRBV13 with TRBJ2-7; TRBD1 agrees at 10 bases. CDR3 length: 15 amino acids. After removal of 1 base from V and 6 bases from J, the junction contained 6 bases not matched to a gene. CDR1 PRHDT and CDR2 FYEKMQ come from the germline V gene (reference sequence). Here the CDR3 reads CASSLDRDRGTEQYF. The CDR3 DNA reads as TGTGCCAGCAGCTTAGATAGGGACAGGGGTACCGAGCAGTACTTC.

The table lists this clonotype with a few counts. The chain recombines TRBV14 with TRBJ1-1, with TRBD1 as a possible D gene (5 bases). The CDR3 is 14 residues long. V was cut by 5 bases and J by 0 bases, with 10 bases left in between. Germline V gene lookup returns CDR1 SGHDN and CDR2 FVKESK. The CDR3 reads CASSGTDLNTEAFF. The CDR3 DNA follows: TGTGCCAGCAGCGGGACGGATTTGAACACTGAAGCTTTCTTT.

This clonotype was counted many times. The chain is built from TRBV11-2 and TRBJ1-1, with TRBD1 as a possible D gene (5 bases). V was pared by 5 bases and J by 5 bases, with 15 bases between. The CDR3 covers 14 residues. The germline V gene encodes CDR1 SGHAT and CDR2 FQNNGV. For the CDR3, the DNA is TGTGCCAGCAGCAACCGGCCCAGGGAAACTGAAGCTTTCTTT. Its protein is CASSNRPRETEAFF. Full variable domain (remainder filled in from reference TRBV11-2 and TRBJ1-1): EAGVAQSPRYKIIEKRQSVAFWCNPISGHATLYWYQQILGQGPKLLIQFQNNGVVDDSQLPKDRFSAERLKGVDSTLKIQPAKLEDSAVYLCASSNRPRETEAFFGQGTRLTVV.

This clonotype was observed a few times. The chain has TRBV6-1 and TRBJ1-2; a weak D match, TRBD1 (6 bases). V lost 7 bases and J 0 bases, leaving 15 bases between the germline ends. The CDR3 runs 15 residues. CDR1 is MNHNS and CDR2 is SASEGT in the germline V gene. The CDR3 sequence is CASKAGQMSNYGYTF. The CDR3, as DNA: TGTGCCAGCAAGGCGGGACAAATGTCTAACTATGGCTACACCTTC.

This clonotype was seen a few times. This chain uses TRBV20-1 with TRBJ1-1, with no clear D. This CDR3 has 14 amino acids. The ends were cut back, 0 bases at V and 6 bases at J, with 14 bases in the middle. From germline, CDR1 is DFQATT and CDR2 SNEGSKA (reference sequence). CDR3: CSARDGTVSSEAFF. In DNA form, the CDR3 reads TGCAGTGCTAGAGACGGCACCGTGTCCTCTGAAGCTTTCTTT.

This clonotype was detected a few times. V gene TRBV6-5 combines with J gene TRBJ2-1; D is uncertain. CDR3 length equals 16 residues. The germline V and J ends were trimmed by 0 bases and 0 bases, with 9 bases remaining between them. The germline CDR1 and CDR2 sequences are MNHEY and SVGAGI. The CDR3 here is CASSYSRSSSYNEQFF. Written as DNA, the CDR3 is TGTGCCAGCAGTTACTCGAGGTCGAGCTCCTACAATGAGCAGTTCTTC.

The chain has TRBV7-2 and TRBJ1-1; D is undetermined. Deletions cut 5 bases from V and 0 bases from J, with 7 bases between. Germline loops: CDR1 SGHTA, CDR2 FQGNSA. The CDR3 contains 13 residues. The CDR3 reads CASSAFMNTEAFF. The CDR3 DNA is TGTGCCAGCAGCGCATTTATGAACACTGAAGCTTTCTTT. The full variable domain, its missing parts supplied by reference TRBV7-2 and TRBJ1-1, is GAGVSQSPSNKVTEKGKDVELRCDPISGHTALYWYRQSLGQGLEFLIYFQGNSAPDKSGLPSDRFSAERTGGSVSTLTIQRTQQEDSAVYLCASSAFMNTEAFFGQGTRLTVV.